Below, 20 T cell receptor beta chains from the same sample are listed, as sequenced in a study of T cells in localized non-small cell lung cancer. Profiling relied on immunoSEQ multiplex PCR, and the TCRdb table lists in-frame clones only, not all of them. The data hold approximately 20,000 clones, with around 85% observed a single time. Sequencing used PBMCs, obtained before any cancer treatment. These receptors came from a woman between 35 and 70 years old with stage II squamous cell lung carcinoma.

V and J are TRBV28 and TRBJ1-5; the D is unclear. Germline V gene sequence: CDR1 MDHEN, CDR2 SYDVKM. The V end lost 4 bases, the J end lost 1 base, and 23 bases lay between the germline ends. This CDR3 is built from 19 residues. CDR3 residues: CASSSPTTRGFRSNQPQHF. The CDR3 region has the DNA TGTGCCAGCAGTTCGCCTACGACTCGGGGTTTTAGGAGCAATCAGCCCCAGCATTTT.

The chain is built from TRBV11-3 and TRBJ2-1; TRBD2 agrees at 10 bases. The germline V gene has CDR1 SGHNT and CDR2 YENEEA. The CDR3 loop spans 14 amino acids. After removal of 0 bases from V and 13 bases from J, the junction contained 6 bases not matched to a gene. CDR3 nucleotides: TGTGCCAGCAGCTTAGATCAGAGCGGGAGGGTTCAGTTCTTC. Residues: CASSLDQSGRVQFF.

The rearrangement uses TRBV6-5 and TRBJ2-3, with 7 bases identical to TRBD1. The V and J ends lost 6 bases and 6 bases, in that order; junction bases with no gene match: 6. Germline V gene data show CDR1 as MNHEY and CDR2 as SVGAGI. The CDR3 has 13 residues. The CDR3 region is CASREDRVDTQYF. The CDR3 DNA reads TGTGCCAGCAGGGAAGACAGGGTGGATACGCAGTATTTT.

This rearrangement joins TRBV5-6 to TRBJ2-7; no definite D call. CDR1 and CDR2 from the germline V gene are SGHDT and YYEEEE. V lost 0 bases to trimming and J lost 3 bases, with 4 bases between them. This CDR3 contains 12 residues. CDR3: CASSLGDYEQYF. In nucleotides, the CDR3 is TGTGCCAGCAGCTTGGGGGACTACGAGCAGTACTTC.

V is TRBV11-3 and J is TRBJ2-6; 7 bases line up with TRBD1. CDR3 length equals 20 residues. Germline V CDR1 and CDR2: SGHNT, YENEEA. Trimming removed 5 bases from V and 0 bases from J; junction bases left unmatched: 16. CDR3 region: CASSAGGYSVLFSGANVLTF. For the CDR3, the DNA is TGTGCCAGCAGCGCAGGGGGTTACAGTGTTTTATTCTCTGGGGCCAACGTCCTGACTTTC.

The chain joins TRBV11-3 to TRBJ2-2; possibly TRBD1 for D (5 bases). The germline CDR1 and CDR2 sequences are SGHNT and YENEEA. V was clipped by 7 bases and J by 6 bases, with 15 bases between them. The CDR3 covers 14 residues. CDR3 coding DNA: TGTGCCAGCACCCCCGGGCAGGGCCCCGGGGAGCTGTTTTTT. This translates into CASTPGQGPGELFF.

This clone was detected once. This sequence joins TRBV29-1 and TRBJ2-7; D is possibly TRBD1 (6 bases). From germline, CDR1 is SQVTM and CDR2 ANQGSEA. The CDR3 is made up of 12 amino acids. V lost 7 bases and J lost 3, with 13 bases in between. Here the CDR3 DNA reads TGCAGCGGGTCGGACAGCTTCTACGAGCAGTACTTC. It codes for CSGSDSFYEQYF.

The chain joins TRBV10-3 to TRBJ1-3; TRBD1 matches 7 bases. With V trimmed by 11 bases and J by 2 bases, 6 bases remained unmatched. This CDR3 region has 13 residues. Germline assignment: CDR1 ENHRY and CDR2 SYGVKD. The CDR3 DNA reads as TGTGCCGCCCACGGGACAGCTGGAAACACCATATATTTT. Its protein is CAAHGTAGNTIYF.

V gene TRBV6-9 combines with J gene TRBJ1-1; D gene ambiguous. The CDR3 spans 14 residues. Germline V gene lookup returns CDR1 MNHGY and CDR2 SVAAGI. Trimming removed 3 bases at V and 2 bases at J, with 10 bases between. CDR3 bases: TGTGCCAGCAGTTACGCAGGTCTAAACACTGAAGCTTTCTTT. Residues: CASSYAGLNTEAFF.

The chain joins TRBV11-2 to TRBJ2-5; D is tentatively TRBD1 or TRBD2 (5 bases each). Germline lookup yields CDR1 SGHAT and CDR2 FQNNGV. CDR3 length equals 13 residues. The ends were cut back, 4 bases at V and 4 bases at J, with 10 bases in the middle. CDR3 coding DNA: TGTGCCAGCAGCTGGGGACCTAGAGAGACCCAGTACTTC. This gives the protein CASSWGPRETQYF.

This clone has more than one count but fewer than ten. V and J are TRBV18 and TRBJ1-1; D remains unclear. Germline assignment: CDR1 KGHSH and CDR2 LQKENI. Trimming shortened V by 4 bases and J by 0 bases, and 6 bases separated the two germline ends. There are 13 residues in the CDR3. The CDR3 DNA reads TGTGCCAGCTCACAAATGATGAACACTGAAGCTTTCTTT. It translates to CASSQMMNTEAFF.

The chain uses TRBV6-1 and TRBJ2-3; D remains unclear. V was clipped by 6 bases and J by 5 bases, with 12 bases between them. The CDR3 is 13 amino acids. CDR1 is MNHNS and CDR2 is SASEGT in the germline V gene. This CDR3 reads CASSARLRDTQYF. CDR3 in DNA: TGTGCCAGCAGCGCCCGGCTTAGAGATACGCAGTATTTT.

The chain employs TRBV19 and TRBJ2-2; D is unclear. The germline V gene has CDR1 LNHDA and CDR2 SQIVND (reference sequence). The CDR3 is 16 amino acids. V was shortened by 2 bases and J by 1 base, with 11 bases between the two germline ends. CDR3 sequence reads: CASSISQNRNTGELFF. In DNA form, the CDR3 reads TGTGCCAGTAGTATATCCCAGAACCGGAACACCGGGGAGCTGTTTTTT. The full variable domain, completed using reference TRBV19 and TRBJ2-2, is DGGITQSPKYLFRKEGQNVTLSCEQNLNHDAMYWYRQDPGQGLRLIYYSQIVNDFQKGDIAEGYSVSREKKESFPLTVTSAQKNPTAFYLCASSISQNRNTGELFFGEGSRLTVL.

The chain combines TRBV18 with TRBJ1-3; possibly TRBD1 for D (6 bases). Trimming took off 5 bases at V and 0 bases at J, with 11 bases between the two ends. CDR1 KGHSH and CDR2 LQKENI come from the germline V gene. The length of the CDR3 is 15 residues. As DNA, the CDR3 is TGTGCCAGCTCATCGGGGACAAACTCTGGAAACACCATATATTTT. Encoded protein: CASSSGTNSGNTIYF.

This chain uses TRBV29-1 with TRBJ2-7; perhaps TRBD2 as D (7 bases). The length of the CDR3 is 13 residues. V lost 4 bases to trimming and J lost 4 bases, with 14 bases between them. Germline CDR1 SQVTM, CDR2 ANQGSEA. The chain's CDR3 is CSVAGGGEYEQYF. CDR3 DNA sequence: TGCAGCGTTGCGGGGGGCGGGGAGTACGAGCAGTACTTC.

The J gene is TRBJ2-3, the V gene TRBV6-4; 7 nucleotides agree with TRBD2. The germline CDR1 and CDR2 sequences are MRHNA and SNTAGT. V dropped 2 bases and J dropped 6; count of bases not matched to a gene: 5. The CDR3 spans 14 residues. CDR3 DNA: TGTGCCAGCAGTGACGATCGGGAGGTTGATACGCAGTATTTT. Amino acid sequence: CASSDDREVDTQYF.

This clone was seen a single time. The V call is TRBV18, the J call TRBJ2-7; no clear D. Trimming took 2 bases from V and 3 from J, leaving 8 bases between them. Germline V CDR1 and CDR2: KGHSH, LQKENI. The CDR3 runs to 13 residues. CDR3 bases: TGTGCCAGCTCACCAGAGGCAGACTACGAGCAGTACTTC. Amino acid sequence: CASSPEADYEQYF.

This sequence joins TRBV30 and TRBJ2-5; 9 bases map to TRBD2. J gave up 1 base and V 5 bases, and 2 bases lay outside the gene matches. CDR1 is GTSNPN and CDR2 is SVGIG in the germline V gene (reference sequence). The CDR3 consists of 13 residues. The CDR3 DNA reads TGTGCCTGGGCTAGCGGGACCCAAGAGACCCAGTACTTC. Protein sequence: CAWASGTQETQYF.

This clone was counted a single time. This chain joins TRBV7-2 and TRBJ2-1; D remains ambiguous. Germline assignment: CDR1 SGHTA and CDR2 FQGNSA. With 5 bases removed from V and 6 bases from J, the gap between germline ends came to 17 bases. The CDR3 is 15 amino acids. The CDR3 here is CASSTRSQLLNEQFF. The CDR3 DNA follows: TGTGCCAGCAGCACCCGGTCCCAACTCCTCAATGAGCAGTTCTTC.

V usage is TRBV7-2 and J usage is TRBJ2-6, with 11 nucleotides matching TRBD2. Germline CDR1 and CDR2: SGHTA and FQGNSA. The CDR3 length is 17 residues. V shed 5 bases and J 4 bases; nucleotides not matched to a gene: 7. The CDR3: CASSPSGRTAGANVLTF. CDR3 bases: TGTGCCAGCAGCCCTAGCGGGAGGACAGCCGGGGCCAACGTCCTGACTTTC. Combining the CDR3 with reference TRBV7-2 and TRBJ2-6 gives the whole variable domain GAGVSQSPSNKVTEKGKDVELRCDPISGHTALYWYRQSLGQGLEFLIYFQGNSAPDKSGLPSDRFSAERTGGSVSTLTIQRTQQEDSAVYLCASSPSGRTAGANVLTFGAGSRLTVL.